The TCR beta chain described here comes from a study of shared clonotypes between healthy human individuals. Study overall: Ranging from 18 to 49 in age, donors were a couple of women and a few men. Whole-study findings and limits: The sampled material consisted only of blood, and tissue repertoires are likely to differ. Enrolling few donors narrowed the genetic and exposure-history diversity that was represented.

The data were produced by immunoSEQ multiplex PCR, yet TCRdb's version contains in-frame clones alone and is incomplete. This repertoire shows hundreds of thousands of clones, roughly 79% found once; its top ten account for around 12%. Of note for this clone: What it binds is not known.

Around 90 million PBMCs served as the genomic DNA source for unsorted samples. Source material: PBMCs. The origin of this receptor is a woman in her thirties or forties in good health. Some clones in this sample may be carry-over from other donors' samples.

Here the CDR3 reads CASSTSSGANVLTF. CDR3 DNA sequence: TGTGCCAGCTCTACCTCCTCTGGGGCCAACGTCCTGACTTTC. The chain carries TRBV18 and TRBJ2-6; D is unresolved. Trimming left V 6 bases short and J 0 bases short, with 6 bases between. CDR1 is KGHSH, CDR2 LQKENI, per germline. This CDR3 spans 14 amino acids.